These 10 T cell receptor beta chains originate from one sample sequenced in a study of graft-versus-host responses after intestinal transplantation. Profiled with immunoSEQ multiplex PCR; TCRdb holds only in-frame clones, not every one. Here the sample spans approximately 74,000 clones, 92% being singletons. The material sequenced was PBMCs, taken 98 days after intestinal transplantation. These receptors came from a human patient who received an intestinal transplant, so some T cells may come from the graft donor.

This clone was counted only a few times. The V gene is TRBV7-9, the J gene TRBJ2-5, with 10 bases fitting TRBD2. The CDR3 runs 13 residues. Per the germline V gene, CDR1 is SEHNR and CDR2 is FQNEAQ (reference sequence). Trimming at V came to 3 bases and at J to 5 bases, leaving 0 bases not matched to a gene. CDR3: CASSLTSGETQYF. CDR3 in DNA: TGTGCCAGCAGCTTGACTAGCGGGGAGACCCAGTACTTC.

The gene calls are TRBV9 and TRBJ2-4; either TRBD1 or TRBD2 may supply D (6 bases each). Trimming left V 4 bases short and J 0 bases short, with 20 bases between. The CDR3 contains 18 residues. Germline V gene lookup returns CDR1 SGDLS and CDR2 YYNGEE. The CDR3 sequence is CASSPINGGLLAKNIQYF. The CDR3 nucleotides are TGTGCCAGCAGCCCTATAAATGGGGGGCTACTAGCCAAAAACATTCAGTACTTC. Filled out from reference TRBV9 and TRBJ2-4, the complete variable domain reads DSGVTQTPKHLITATGQRVTLRCSPRSGDLSVYWYQQSLDQGLQFLIQYYNGEERAKGNILERFSAQQFPDLHSELNLSSLELGDSALYFCASSPINGGLLAKNIQYFGAGTRLSVL.

The chain employs TRBV23-1 and TRBJ2-4; tentatively, D is TRBD1 or TRBD2 (5 bases each). TRBV23-1 is assigned to the ORF class and has an uncertain function. This CDR3 is built from 18 residues. Trimming stripped 0 bases from V and 3 bases from J, with 18 bases between. In DNA, the CDR3 is TGCGCCAGCAGTCAATCGGGCCCCCAGGGAGAGGGCAAAAACATTCAGTACTTC. Protein sequence: CASSQSGPQGEGKNIQYF.

This clone was seen once. The J gene is TRBJ2-7, the V gene TRBV5-6; D possibly matches TRBD1 or TRBD2 (7 bases each). Germline CDR1 and CDR2: SGHDT and YYEEEE. The V end was cut by 6 bases, the J end by 4 bases, with 29 bases between. The CDR3 covers 18 residues. CDR3 protein: CASTTWEPQGRGGYEQYF. The CDR3 DNA reads as TGTGCCAGCACCACTTGGGAGCCACAGGGGAGGGGGGGGTACGAGCAGTACTTC.

CDR3 region: CASLAQGEGLFF. In DNA form, the CDR3 reads TGTGCCAGCCTCGCCCAGGGAGAAGGGCTGTTCTTC. The rearrangement joins TRBV27 to TRBJ2-1; D may be TRBD1 or TRBD2 (5 bases each). V was shortened by 8 bases and J by 15 bases, with 20 bases between the two germline ends. The CDR3 covers 12 residues. Germline CDR1 MNHEY, CDR2 SMNVEV (reference sequence).

This chain connects TRBV6-1 to TRBJ2-3; D gene uncertain. Deletions cut 1 base from V and 7 bases from J, with 0 bases between. Germline CDR1 reads MNHNS; CDR2 reads SASEGT. The CDR3 length is 10 residues. The DNA of the CDR3 is TGTGCCAGCAGTGAAGATACGCAGTATTTT. Its translation is CASSEDTQYF.

The chain uses TRBV30 and TRBJ2-7, with a possible D match to TRBD2 (6 bases). Germline loops: CDR1 GTSNPN, CDR2 SVGIG (reference sequence). CDR3 length equals 13 residues. The V end was cut by 0 bases, the J end by 0 bases, with 6 bases between. The CDR3 nucleotides are TGTGCCTGGAGTGTGGGAGGCTCCTACGAGCAGTACTTC. Its protein is CAWSVGGSYEQYF.

This clone showed up just once. The chain joins TRBV6-1 to TRBJ2-3; a weak D match, TRBD2 (5 bases). Germline V gene data show CDR1 as MNHNS and CDR2 as SASEGT. The CDR3 sequence is 13 residues long. Deletions cut 7 bases from V and 4 bases from J, with 12 bases between. The CDR3 loop reads CASINLASDTQYF. The CDR3 DNA is TGTGCCAGCATCAACTTAGCGTCAGATACGCAGTATTTT.

The V gene is TRBV19, the J gene TRBJ1-2; 10 bases align to TRBD1. The junction had 21 bases not matched to a gene; V was cut back by 6 bases and J by 2 bases. Germline loops: CDR1 LNHDA, CDR2 SQIVND (reference sequence). This CDR3 is built from 20 residues. The CDR3 coding sequence is TGTGCCAGTAGCAAGAGGGGACAGGGGACCTCCCTGGGGGCAAACTATGGCTACACCTTC. This codes for CASSKRGQGTSLGANYGYTF. Filled out from reference TRBV19 and TRBJ1-2, the complete variable domain reads DGGITQSPKYLFRKEGQNVTLSCEQNLNHDAMYWYRQDPGQGLRLIYYSQIVNDFQKGDIAEGYSVSREKKESFPLTVTSAQKNPTAFYLCASSKRGQGTSLGANYGYTFGSGTRLTVV.

This clone was observed once. At one end the junction does not follow the germline gene, possibly because of a read error. The chain recombines TRBV7-7 with TRBJ2-5, with 7 bases fitting TRBD2. The CDR3 loop spans 13 amino acids. Germline-derived CDR1 and CDR2 are SSHAT and FNYEAQ (reference sequence). As DNA, the CDR3 is TGTGCTAGCAGCTGGGGGGGGGAGGAGACCCAGTACTTC. Translating it yields CASSWGGEETQYF.